These 13 T cell receptor beta chains were all obtained from the same sample, sequenced in a study of T cell changes during pregnancy in multiple sclerosis. Data came from immunoSEQ multiplex PCR; TCRdb stores just in-frame clones and leaves some out. The repertoire has around 29,000 clones, approximately 94% of them found once; the top ten carry around 0.67%. The material was CD4+ T cells from peripheral blood mononuclear cells, obtained in the first trimester of pregnancy. These receptors were collected from a female donor with multiple sclerosis, enrolled in a pregnancy study.

Comments on this clone: The germline gene is not matched at one end of the junction; a read error may be the cause. The chain is built from TRBV28 and TRBJ2-7; TRBD1 might be the D (6 bases). Germline V gene lookup returns CDR1 MDHEN and CDR2 SYDVKM. The CDR3 is made up of 11 amino acids. The CDR3 nucleotides are TGTGCCAGCAGCTTGGGGACAAGGGCCCACTTC. It encodes CASSLGTRAHF.

This clone was seen only once. This rearrangement joins TRBV5-1 to TRBJ2-2, with 7 nucleotides matching TRBD1. J was trimmed by 4 bases and V by 1 base; bases with no gene match: 4. Germline V gene sequence: CDR1 SGHRS, CDR2 YFSETQ. The CDR3 totals 15 residues. CDR3 sequence reads: CASSLRDSFTGELFF. The CDR3 coding sequence is TGCGCCAGCAGCTTGAGGGACAGCTTCACCGGGGAGCTGTTTTTT.

This sequence joins TRBV28 and TRBJ1-3; maybe TRBD1 (6 bases). The germline CDR1 and CDR2 sequences are MDHEN and SYDVKM. Trimming took off 2 bases at V and 4 bases at J, with 6 bases between the two ends. The CDR3 is 13 residues long. Here the CDR3 DNA reads TGTGCCAGCAGTTTAGGGGGCGGAAACACCATATATTTT. Its translation is CASSLGGGNTIYF.

The chain couples TRBV4-3 to TRBJ1-6; D may be TRBD1 (5 bases). Germline loops: CDR1 LGHNA, CDR2 YSLEER. The CDR3 has 16 residues. The germline V and J ends were trimmed by 1 base and 10 bases, with 17 bases remaining between them. The CDR3 bases are TGCGCCAGCAGCCAAGGGCAAGCAGGGTATGGCTCACCCCTCCACTTT. Residues: CASSQGQAGYGSPLHF.

The chain employs TRBV28 and TRBJ2-2; possibly TRBD2 for D (8 bases). V lost 3 bases and J lost 6, with 26 bases in between. Germline CDR1 and CDR2: MDHEN and SYDVKM. The CDR3 length is 19 residues. Here the CDR3 DNA reads TGTGCCAGCAGTTTTGCCCGGGACAGACCCGGGACTAGGGCCGGGGAGCTGTTTTTT. It specifies CASSFARDRPGTRAGELFF.

V is TRBV10-3 and J is TRBJ1-2; 7 bases map to TRBD1. The CDR3 consists of 14 residues. V shed 6 bases, J shed 0 bases, and the junction held 4 bases outside the gene matches. From germline, CDR1 is ENHRY and CDR2 SYGVKD. The CDR3 loop reads CAIRKDRTNYGYTF. For the CDR3, the DNA is TGTGCCATCAGGAAGGACAGGACTAACTATGGCTACACCTTC.

This clone has more than one count but fewer than ten. The genes are TRBV29-1 and TRBJ1-1; 9 bases are shared with TRBD1. J gave up 0 bases and V 4 bases, and 6 bases lay outside the gene matches. The CDR3 consists of 15 residues. Germline V gives CDR1 SQVTM, CDR2 ANQGSEA. CDR3 nucleotides: TGCAGCGTTGCCCCGGGACAGGGAATGAACACTGAAGCTTTCTTT. As protein: CSVAPGQGMNTEAFF.

CDR3 protein: CASSPPGGATEAFF. CDR3 nucleotides: TGTGCCAGCAGTCCCCCAGGGGGCGCCACTGAAGCTTTCTTT. This chain uses TRBV6-1 with TRBJ1-1, with 8 bases aligning to TRBD1. J was trimmed by 4 bases and V by 5 bases; bases with no gene match: 6. The CDR3 has 14 residues. Per germline, CDR1 MNHNS and CDR2 SASEGT.

V is TRBV25-1 and J is TRBJ1-5; the match to TRBD1 covers 9 bases. CDR3 length equals 16 residues. Germline V gives CDR1 MGHDK, CDR2 SYGVNS. Trimming cost V 8 bases and J 7 bases; bases outside gene matches: 15. CDR3 sequence: CASGRSAQGARQPQHF. In nucleotides, the CDR3 is TGTGCCAGCGGACGCTCCGCACAGGGGGCTAGGCAGCCCCAGCATTTT. The full variable domain, its missing parts supplied by reference TRBV25-1 and TRBJ1-5, is EADIYQTPRYLVIGTGKKITLECSQTMGHDKMYWYQQDPGMELHLIHYSYGVNSTEKGDLSSESTVSRIRTEHFPLTLESARPSHTSQYLCASGRSAQGARQPQHFGDGTRLSIL.

The V gene is TRBV5-4, the J gene TRBJ1-3, with D hard to call. V gave up 0 bases and J gave up 0 bases, with 7 bases separating them. This CDR3 spans 15 amino acids. CDR1 and CDR2 from the germline V gene are SGHNT and YYREEE (reference sequence). The chain's CDR3 is CASSLEPNSGNTIYF. The CDR3 region has the DNA TGTGCCAGCAGCTTGGAGCCGAACTCTGGAAACACCATATATTTT.

Only one count was recorded for this clone. The chain recombines TRBV5-1 with TRBJ2-2; 12 nucleotides align to TRBD1. V trimming: 3 bases; J trimming: 6 bases; junction bases outside the gene matches: 6. Germline V gives CDR1 SGHRS, CDR2 YFSETQ. The CDR3 spans 16 residues. CDR3 DNA: TGCGCCAGCAGCTGGCGGGGACAGGGGGCTTCCGGGGAGCTGTTTTTT. It translates to CASSWRGQGASGELFF.

The gene calls are TRBV6-6 and TRBJ1-1, with 8 bases matching TRBD1. The CDR3 contains 15 residues. The germline gives CDR1 MNHNY, CDR2 SVGAGI (reference sequence). Unmatched junction bases numbered 6, after V lost 6 bases and J lost 0 bases. This CDR3 reads CASRRQGRMNTEAFF. The CDR3 DNA follows: TGTGCCAGCAGGAGACAGGGGCGCATGAACACTGAAGCTTTCTTT.

V and J are TRBV19 and TRBJ1-2; a possible D gene is TRBD1 (5 bases). The CDR3 contains 12 residues. Trimming removed 6 bases at V and 5 bases at J, with 10 bases between. Germline V CDR1 and CDR2: LNHDA, SQIVND (reference sequence). The CDR3 sequence: CASRTGHYGYTF. In DNA, the CDR3 is TGTGCCAGTAGAACTGGACATTATGGCTACACCTTC.